The source of this T cell receptor (beta chain) is a study of blood T cell repertoires in COVID-19. Background on the study: PBMCs, B-cell-depleted T cells, or T cells provided the cDNA or gDNA that made up the material.

Repertoires were generated with immunoSEQ multiplex PCR, while TCRdb's copy carries only in-frame clones and drops some. Here the sample spans about 100,000 clones, roughly 84% being singletons. The CDR3 totals 16 residues. J gave up 2 bases and V 0 bases, and 1 base lay outside the gene matches. Germline V gene sequence: CDR1 MNHEY, CDR2 SVGAGI. V is TRBV6-5 and J is TRBJ1-3; TRBD1 matches 10 bases. Specimen: peripheral blood. This TCR derives from a human donor in a cohort sampled during active COVID-19. The CDR3 DNA sequence: TGTGCCAGCAGTTACTCAGGGACAGGGGCTGGAAACACCATATATTTT. It yields the protein CASSYSGTGAGNTIYF.